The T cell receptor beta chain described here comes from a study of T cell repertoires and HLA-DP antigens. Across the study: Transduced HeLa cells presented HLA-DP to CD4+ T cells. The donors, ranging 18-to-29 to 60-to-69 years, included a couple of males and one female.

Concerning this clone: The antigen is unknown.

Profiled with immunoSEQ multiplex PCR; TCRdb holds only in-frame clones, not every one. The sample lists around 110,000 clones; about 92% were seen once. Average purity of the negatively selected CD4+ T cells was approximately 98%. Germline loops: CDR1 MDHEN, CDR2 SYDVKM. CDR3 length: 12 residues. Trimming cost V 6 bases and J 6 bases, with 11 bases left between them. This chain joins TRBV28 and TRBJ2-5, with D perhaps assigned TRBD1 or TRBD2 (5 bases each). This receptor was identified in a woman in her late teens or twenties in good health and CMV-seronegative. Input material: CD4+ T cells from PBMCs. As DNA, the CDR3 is TGTGCCAGCAGAGAGGGGTTGAAGACCCAGTACTTC. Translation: CASREGLKTQYF.